The present entry profiles one T cell receptor beta chain with its context. In the authors' methods: Estimation of nucleated cell counts relied on the amplification of reference gene primers. Assay: immunoSEQ multiplex PCR; the TCRdb copy retains only in-frame clones and omits some. That table supplies the V and J calls and clone size; D and trimming were determined from the DNA. Of roughly 35,000 clones in the sample, approximately 80% were seen once. The data belong to a study of blood T cell repertoires in COVID-19. As for the study in general: The United States, Italy and Spain provided the acute and convalescent COVID-19 samples. In each case, the material was cDNA or gDNA derived from T cells, B-cell-depleted T cells, or PBMCs.

The CDR3 is made up of 13 amino acids. V lost 7 bases, J lost 2 bases, and 5 bases stayed unmatched. The V gene's germline CDR1 is MNHEY and CDR2 SMNVEV (reference sequence). The sequenced sample consisted of peripheral blood. V gene TRBV27 combines with J gene TRBJ2-7; TRBD1 aligns across 7 bases. This clonotype originated in an older woman with acute or convalescent COVID-19. The CDR3 loop reads CASKDRMTYEQYF. The CDR3, as DNA: TGTGCCAGCAAGGACAGGATGACCTACGAGCAGTACTTC.